This T cell receptor (beta chain) appears in the sequencing data of a study of blood T cell repertoires in COVID-19 (dated by TCRdb to about 2020). About the full investigation: Collaborator samples came from the United States, Italy and Spain and covered acute and convalescent phases of COVID-19. The material from the prospective study consisted of cDNA or gDNA derived from T cells, B-cell-depleted T cells, or PBMCs. Where available, HLA class I and class II types were taken from metadata supplied by the sample provider and were not determined by assay-based typing. A freely available public database, intended as a resource for researchers studying the immune response to SARS-CoV-2, is where the repertoires were released. Nearly every sample came with metadata listing a de-identified subject ID, COVID-19 status, age in years and sex. Deeply sampled blood TCRbeta repertoires from subjects exposed to, actively infected with, or recovered from COVID-19 were included in the dataset. Samples were obtained from the ongoing ImmuneRACE study (first 160 participants) and from over 1,000 subjects provided by 6 global collaborators.

TCRbeta CDR3 regions were amplified from genomic DNA using the immunoSEQ Assay, a bias-controlled multiplex PCR. The paper's processing steps were these. The number of nucleated cells in each sample was estimated from the amplification of reference gene primers within the assay. To quantify the absolute abundance of each unique TCRbeta CDR3 rearrangement, sequence reads were collapsed and filtered. Productive Simpson clonality was computed per sample as the square root of Simpson's diversity index over productive rearrangements. TCRdb re-hosts the immuneACCESS table, in-frame sequences only. Its copies lack some clones; in the studies checked, an unresolved V gene accounts for under half of them, and the cause for the rest is not known. V, J and clone size reflect that table, while D and trimming were determined from the DNA. This sample is represented by fewer than 200,000 clones; around 90% of them were singletons. The ten largest make up approximately 9% of the sample.

Participants in the prospective study were aged about 18 to 89 years, lived in 20 to 25 United States geographic areas, and enrolled through a virtual design. Cohort assignment in the prospective study relied on participant-reported clinical history from a screening survey and a study questionnaire. Recovered participants in ImmuneRACE Cohort 3 were defined as having two consecutive negative NP/OP PCR tests, clearance from a healthcare professional, or resolution of symptoms. Each participant in the prospective study had whole blood, serum and a nasopharyngeal or oropharyngeal swab collected by mobile phlebotomists. Participants in the prospective study had the option to provide additional blood draws and questionnaires over an approximately 2-month period. Before DNA extraction, blood samples from the prospective study were shipped at room temperature or frozen. Details on this clone: Its antigen is currently not known. The input lacks base qualities; no much larger clone sits a single base away.

Summary of the overall study and its limitations: How much clinical and demographic metadata was included differed by source and by participant, and the metadata was provided uncurated.

The germline V gene provides CDR1 SGHVS and CDR2 FQNEAQ. From the cysteine through the phenylalanine, the CDR3 covers 14 amino acids. CDR3 DNA is the only sequence kept; it has 42 bases, read in frame from the first base. After removal of 5 bases from V and 4 bases from J, the junction retains 4 bases not matched to a gene. The sequenced material came from PBMCs or T cells enriched from blood (not recorded which). This clonotype was obtained from a woman aged 18-29 years who had recovered from COVID-19. The chain joins TRBV7-8 to TRBJ2-5; 10 bases in the junction line up with TRBD1. DNA sequence: TGTGCCAGCAGCCCCGGGACAGGGGCAGAGACCCAGTACTTC. Its protein reads: CASSPGTGAETQYF. Supplemented by the reference TRBV7-8 and TRBJ2-5 proteins around the CDR3, the complete variable domain is GAGVSQSPRYKVAKRGQDVALRCDPISGHVSLFWYQQALGQGPEFLTYFQNEAQLDKSGLPSDRFFAERPEGSVSTLKIQRTQQEDSAVYLCASSPGTGAETQYFGPGTRLLVL.